This record concerns one TCR beta chain sequence. Each CDR3 protein is one row after TCRdb ran MiXCR on the 5' RACE reads. Among 110,000 or so distinct CDR3 sequences listed, approximately 19% were seen once. This record belongs to a study of human T cells and chemical hapten exposure. Someone pulled total RNA out of unfractionated whole blood. This TCR was sampled from a human donor in good health.

The CDR3 bases are TGTGCCAGCAGCGTAGAGCTGTACGCTGGGACCCAGTACTTC. Translating gives CASSVELYAGTQYF. The chain carries TRBV9 and TRBJ2-5, with D hard to call. V was cut by 0 bases and J by 7 bases, with 13 bases left in between. Germline-derived CDR1 and CDR2 are SGDLS and YYNGEE. The length of the CDR3 is 14 residues.